This T cell receptor (beta chain) came from a study of blood T cells in healthy people across ages. This CDR3 contains 15 residues. Germline V CDR1 and CDR2: SEHNR, FQNEAQ (reference sequence). Trimming cost V 3 bases and J 4 bases; bases outside gene matches: 6. On this clonotype itself: What it recognizes is unknown.

Study-level findings and limits: PBMCs were not sorted, which prevented a conclusive comparison of naive versus antigen-experienced cells. Not knowing donor CMV status may have confounded expanded clonotype changes. TCR beta diversity was tightly associated with the proportion of naive T cells.

Primed by a sample-barcoded 5' primer and a J-beta primer mix, a second PCR proceeded for 7 to 11 cycles. A template-switch adaptor containing 12 random nucleotides labeled each cDNA molecule. MiXCR, applied by TCRdb to the 5' RACE reads, yields one record per CDR3 protein. The data show 800,000 to 900,000 distinct CDR3 sequences, around 62% seen once. The sequencing sample was made of blood. The TCR originated in a young man in good health. The gene calls are TRBV7-9 and TRBJ2-3; 8 bases fit TRBD1. CDR3 protein: CASSFDHRGSDTQYF. The CDR3 DNA reads TGTGCCAGCAGCTTCGACCACAGGGGGTCAGATACGCAGTATTTT.